This TCR beta chain was sequenced during a study of blood T cell repertoires in COVID-19. The assay was immunoSEQ multiplex PCR, and TCRdb's table has in-frame clones only and misses some. Of over 60,000 clones in the sample, 75% to 85% were seen once. Enrollment of patients from Seattle took place during active infection, with longitudinal follow-up. The V and J ends lost 6 bases and 0 bases, in that order; junction bases with no gene match: 5. Per the germline V gene, CDR1 is MNHEY and CDR2 is SVGAGI. The CDR3 is 14 residues long. This rearrangement joins TRBV6-5 to TRBJ2-7; the match to TRBD2 covers 7 bases. The clonotype originates from a man aged 50 or older with COVID-19, enrolled during active disease. Sequences were obtained from peripheral blood. CDR3: CASSLTSSSYEQYF. The CDR3 DNA follows: TGTGCCAGCAGCCTGACTAGCAGCTCCTACGAGCAGTACTTC.